This T cell receptor beta chain was sequenced during a study of shared clonotypes between healthy human individuals. Across the study: The plates for each donor numbered three CD4 naive, three CD4 memory, two CD8 naive and one CD8 memory.

There are 14 residues in the CDR3. Per germline, CDR1 SGDLS and CDR2 YYNGEE. Trimming took 0 bases from V and 2 from J, leaving 9 bases between them. Assay used: immunoSEQ multiplex PCR; TCRdb lists only in-frame clones, some missing. Of just over 2,000,000 clones listed, around 96% are singletons. Naive CD8 cells lacked CD45RO and underwent positive selection for CCR7, leaving out terminally differentiated effector memory CD45RA+ cells. Healthy HIV-negative adults with no recent acute infections or vaccinations were recruited as donors. Study results and caveats: Naive CD4 clonotypes were shared across several donors at about 5%. The study sampled only blood, and tissue repertoires likely differ.

With regard to this clone: The target antigen is unknown.

Input material: naive CD8+ T cells sorted from blood. V usage is TRBV9 and J usage is TRBJ2-7, with unresolved D. The clonotype originates from a man younger than 35 in good health. CDR3 sequence (DNA): TGTGCCAGCAGCGTAGGAAGGGTCCCCTACGAGCAGTACTTC. Its protein product is CASSVGRVPYEQYF.